The 27 T cell receptor beta chains in this list originate from one sample, sequenced in a study of blood T cell repertoires in COVID-19. Only in-frame clones appear in the TCRdb table, and some are missing; sequencing was by immunoSEQ multiplex PCR. Altogether about 250,000 clones are present, 80% to 90% being singletons, with the ten largest covering roughly 4%. The sample comprised PBMCs or T cells enriched from blood (not recorded which). The receptors were gathered from a woman aged 30 to 39 who had recovered from COVID-19.

This clone occurred a few times. CDR3 bases: TGTGCCAGCAGCCCCAGGCAGGGACAGAACACTGAAGCTTTCTTT. Translated: CASSPRQGQNTEAFF. This chain connects TRBV28 to TRBJ1-1, with D tentatively TRBD1 (6 bases). Germline CDR1 MDHEN, CDR2 SYDVKM. CDR3 size: 15 residues. The ends were cut back, 6 bases at V and 1 base at J, with 15 bases in the middle.

The gene calls are TRBV19 and TRBJ1-2; TRBD1 matches 7 bases. The CDR3 is 14 amino acids. CDR1 and CDR2 (germline): LNHDA, SQIVND (reference sequence). Germline trimming cut 5 bases from V and 4 bases from J; bases unmatched to any gene: 7. The CDR3 DNA is TGTGCCAGTAGTTTCACGGACAGGTTCTATGGCTACACCTTC. Amino acid sequence: CASSFTDRFYGYTF.

V usage is TRBV5-1 and J usage is TRBJ2-3; no reliable D call. CDR1 and CDR2 (germline): SGHRS, YFSETQ. V was clipped by 4 bases and J by 6 bases, with 9 bases between them. The CDR3 runs 12 residues. In DNA, the CDR3 is TGCGCCAGCAGCCACTCCGAGGATACGCAGTATTTT. Translating it yields CASSHSEDTQYF.

This clone showed up just a few times. This chain joins TRBV15 and TRBJ2-3; D unresolved. The germline CDR1 and CDR2 sequences are LNHNV and YYDKDF (reference sequence). The CDR3 loop spans 17 amino acids. V was clipped by 2 bases and J by 4 bases, with 19 bases between them. In nucleotides, the CDR3 is TGTGCCACCAGCAGATCCCCTGGTAGCCTTTTTTCAGATACGCAGTATTTT. It codes for CATSRSPGSLFSDTQYF.

The chain couples TRBV19 to TRBJ1-4, with D unclear. CDR3 length: 13 amino acids. Trimming pared 8 bases from V and 1 base from J, leaving 8 bases between. In germline, CDR1 is LNHDA, CDR2 SQIVND (reference sequence). CDR3: CASGSGTNEKLFF. CDR3 nucleotide sequence: TGTGCCAGTGGGTCAGGAACTAATGAAAAACTGTTTTTT.

The V gene is TRBV13, the J gene TRBJ2-1; 7 positions match TRBD2. With V trimmed by 5 bases and J by 7 bases, 8 bases remained unmatched. CDR1 is PRHDT, CDR2 FYEKMQ, per germline (reference sequence). The CDR3 contains 14 residues. The CDR3 here is CASSPRGGQNEQFF. The DNA for the CDR3 is TGTGCCAGCAGCCCTCGGGGAGGGCAGAATGAGCAGTTCTTC.

The chain is built from TRBV30 and TRBJ1-5; 8 positions match TRBD1. The CDR3 loop spans 15 amino acids. Losses at the gene ends were 2 bases for V and 1 base for J; bases not matched to a gene: 4. Germline values: CDR1 GTSNPN, CDR2 SVGIG (reference sequence). CDR3 residues: CAWSSWTGSNQPQHF. The CDR3 DNA sequence: TGTGCCTGGAGTTCCTGGACAGGGAGCAATCAGCCCCAGCATTTT.

The V gene is TRBV7-9, the J gene TRBJ2-1; D is undetermined. The germline CDR1 and CDR2 sequences are SEHNR and FQNEAQ (reference sequence). The CDR3 has 16 residues. Trimming cost V 3 bases and J 12 bases, with 24 bases left between them. This CDR3 reads CASSFITWAIQHGQFF. The CDR3 coding sequence is TGTGCCAGCAGCTTTATTACGTGGGCTATTCAACACGGGCAGTTCTTC.

The gene calls are TRBV7-8 and TRBJ2-3; D ambiguous. The CDR3 covers 15 residues. Germline V lookup: CDR1 SGHVS, CDR2 FQNEAQ. Trimming pared 5 bases from V and 0 bases from J, leaving 12 bases between. CDR3 bases: TGTGCCAGCAGCGCAAAGGCGGTTAGCACAGATACGCAGTATTTT. It encodes CASSAKAVSTDTQYF.

CDR3 nucleotides: TGTGCCAGTAGTCGGGACACGACCTTTTACTATGGCTACACCTTC. Its translation: CASSRDTTFYYGYTF. This rearrangement joins TRBV19 to TRBJ1-2, with D possibly being TRBD1 (6 bases). Trimming cost V 5 bases and J 3 bases, with 16 bases left between them. Germline CDR1 is LNHDA and CDR2 is SQIVND (reference sequence). The CDR3 sequence is 15 residues long.

This clone occurred a few times. V and J are TRBV28 and TRBJ1-2; D unclear. Germline V gene sequence: CDR1 MDHEN, CDR2 SYDVKM. The V end was cut by 6 bases, the J end by 4 bases, with 12 bases between. This CDR3 comprises 13 residues. The CDR3 loop reads CASSEQTIYGYTF. In DNA, the CDR3 is TGTGCCAGCAGCGAACAGACAATCTATGGCTACACCTTC.

The chain couples TRBV25-1 to TRBJ2-7; 7 bases agree with TRBD2. This CDR3 has 14 amino acids. CDR1 and CDR2 (germline): MGHDK, SYGVNS. Trimming cost V 5 bases and J 0 bases; bases outside gene matches: 4. The CDR3 DNA sequence: TGTGCCAGCAGTACCGGGGGGACCTCCTACGAGCAGTACTTC. It is translated as CASSTGGTSYEQYF.

V and J are TRBV7-8 and TRBJ2-3, with 8 bases matching TRBD1. This CDR3 comprises 15 residues. Germline V lookup: CDR1 SGHVS, CDR2 FQNEAQ. J gave up 1 base and V 7 bases, and 7 bases lay outside the gene matches. The CDR3 loop is CASKAGTGRTDTQYF. In DNA, the CDR3 is TGTGCCAGCAAGGCCGGGACAGGACGCACAGATACGCAGTATTTT.

In this sample, this clone turned up many times. The gene calls are TRBV23-1 and TRBJ2-1, with D possibly matching TRBD1 (5 bases). TRBV23-1 is recorded as an ORF, its role being uncertain. The CDR3 runs 17 residues. The V gene lost 3 bases and the J gene lost 5 bases, with 20 bases spanning the gap. The CDR3 coding sequence is TGCGCCAGCAGTCACCCCCACCGACAGCAACGAGACAATGAGCAGTTCTTC. Encoded protein: CASSHPHRQQRDNEQFF.

This clone has just a few counts. In the same sample, other DNA sequences code for this CDR3. This chain uses TRBV12-3 or TRBV12-4 with TRBJ1-5; D gene ambiguous. This CDR3 has 13 residues. The V end was cut by 5 bases, the J end by 4 bases, with 9 bases between. CDR3: CASSPYGNQPQHF. The CDR3 DNA reads TGTGCCAGCAGTCCCTACGGTAATCAGCCCCAGCATTTT.

CDR3 protein: CASSEVGRAEAFF. The CDR3 coding sequence is TGTGCCAGCAGTGAAGTTGGCCGGGCTGAAGCTTTCTTT. V and J are TRBV6-1 and TRBJ1-1; D uncertain. Germline V gene data show CDR1 as MNHNS and CDR2 as SASEGT. V was trimmed by 1 base and J by 6 bases, leaving 9 bases between them. This CDR3 spans 13 amino acids.

The gene calls are TRBV21-1 and TRBJ2-1; no DNA check was done on the table's D call, TRBD2. TRBV21-1 is described as a pseudogene. The CDR3 spans 14 residues. CDR3 region: CASSDPTRVNEQFF. CDR3 in DNA: TGTGCCAGCAGCGACCCTACTAGGGTCAATGAGCAGTTCTTC.

The chain uses TRBV7-9 and TRBJ2-1; TRBD1 matches at 9 bases. V was clipped by 3 bases and J by 6 bases; unmatched bases: 9. The CDR3 extends over 16 amino acids. The germline gives CDR1 SEHNR, CDR2 FQNEAQ (reference sequence). The CDR3 loop reads CASSFPTGGAGNEQFF. The CDR3, as DNA: TGTGCCAGCAGCTTTCCCACAGGGGGCGCTGGCAATGAGCAGTTCTTC.

V usage is TRBV7-7 and J usage is TRBJ2-1; TRBD2 aligns across 9 bases. V lost 3 bases, J lost 6 bases, and 9 bases stayed unmatched. Per the germline V gene, CDR1 is SSHAT and CDR2 is FNYEAQ (reference sequence). This CDR3 comprises 16 residues. The CDR3 DNA is TGTGCCAGCAGCTTGTCCGGGACTAGCTTACTCAATGAGCAGTTCTTC. This gives the protein CASSLSGTSLLNEQFF.

The rearrangement links TRBV6-6 to TRBJ2-7; tentatively, D is TRBD2 (5 bases). Germline V CDR1 and CDR2: MNHNY, SVGAGI (reference sequence). The CDR3 covers 16 residues. V was shortened by 5 bases and J by 1 base, with 18 bases between the two germline ends. Here the CDR3 DNA reads TGTGCCAGCAGTGCGTCGGCGGGCGTACTTTCCTACGAGCAGTACTTC. Its translation: CASSASAGVLSYEQYF.

V is TRBV15 and J is TRBJ1-1; TRBD1 matches 9 bases. The V gene end was trimmed by 3 bases and the J gene end by 4 bases; junction bases not matched to a gene: 3. This CDR3 is built from 14 residues. Germline assignment: CDR1 LNHNV and CDR2 YYDKDF (reference sequence). The CDR3 spells CATSRETGGTEAFF. The CDR3 nucleotides read TGTGCCACCAGCAGGGAGACAGGGGGCACTGAAGCTTTCTTT.

The chain employs TRBV7-9 and TRBJ2-3; TRBD2 matches 16 bases. Germline V gene lookup returns CDR1 SEHNR and CDR2 FQNEAQ (reference sequence). The CDR3 extends over 16 amino acids. Trimming removed 5 bases from V and 5 bases from J; junction bases left unmatched: 4. The CDR3 region is CASSRGTSGRGDTQYF. CDR3 in DNA: TGTGCCAGCAGCCGAGGGACTAGCGGGAGGGGAGATACGCAGTATTTT.

The J gene is TRBJ2-7, the V gene TRBV28; D gene uncertain. This CDR3 has 14 residues. Germline lookup yields CDR1 MDHEN and CDR2 SYDVKM. V was clipped by 2 bases and J by 2 bases, with 10 bases between them. The CDR3 spells CASSLHGGTYEQYF. The CDR3, as DNA: TGTGCCAGCAGTTTACACGGCGGAACCTACGAGCAGTACTTC. The full variable domain, rest sourced from reference TRBV28 and TRBJ2-7, is DVKVTQSSRYLVKRTGEKVFLECVQDMDHENMFWYRQDPGLGLRLIYFSYDVKMKEKGDIPEGYSVSREKKERFSLILESASTNQTSMYLCASSLHGGTYEQYFGPGTRLTVT.

The chain recombines TRBV5-1 with TRBJ1-2; 8 bases align to TRBD1. V was clipped by 6 bases and J by 2 bases; unmatched bases: 9. The germline V gene encodes CDR1 SGHRS and CDR2 YFSETQ. The CDR3 has 15 amino acids. The CDR3: CASIPGTGENYGYTF. The CDR3 nucleotides read TGCGCCAGCATACCCGGGACAGGAGAAAACTATGGCTACACCTTC.

The chain has TRBV5-1 and TRBJ2-1; 10 bases line up with TRBD2. The CDR3 is made up of 15 amino acids. Per the germline V gene, CDR1 is SGHRS and CDR2 is YFSETQ. The ends lost 0 bases at V and 7 bases at J; junction bases unmatched: 4. This CDR3 is CASSLGLAGENEQFF. In DNA form, the CDR3 reads TGCGCCAGCAGCTTGGGGCTAGCGGGAGAAAATGAGCAGTTCTTC.

The rearrangement joins TRBV11-2 to TRBJ1-5; D might be TRBD1 (6 bases). CDR1 and CDR2 from the germline V gene are SGHAT and FQNNGV. Trimming removed 2 bases from V and 6 bases from J, with 11 bases in between. This CDR3 is built from 14 residues. The CDR3 DNA sequence: TGTGCCAGCAGCTTATCAGCGGACAGTCAGCCCCAGCATTTT. Its translation: CASSLSADSQPQHF.

This clone showed up just a few times. The rearrangement joins TRBV11-2 to TRBJ2-7, with D possibly being TRBD2 (6 bases). Looked up from germline, CDR1 is SGHAT and CDR2 is FQNNGV. The CDR3 is 14 residues long. Between the trimmed V and J ends, which lost 3 bases and 4 bases, there was a span of 13 bases. This CDR3 reads CASSFLEGRYEQYF. The CDR3 DNA sequence: TGTGCCAGCAGCTTTCTGGAGGGGAGGTACGAGCAGTACTTC.